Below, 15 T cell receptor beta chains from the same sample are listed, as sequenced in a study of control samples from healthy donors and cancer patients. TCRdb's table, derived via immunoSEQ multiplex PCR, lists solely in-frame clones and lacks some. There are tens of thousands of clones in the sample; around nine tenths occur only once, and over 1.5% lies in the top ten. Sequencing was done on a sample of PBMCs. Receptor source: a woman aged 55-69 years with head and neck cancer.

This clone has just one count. The CDR3 here is CASSSPGGENEKLFF. The CDR3 nucleotides read TGTGCCAGCAGCTCCCCCGGGGGTGAAAATGAAAAACTGTTTTTT. This chain links TRBV5-6 with TRBJ1-4; possibly TRBD1 for D (5 bases). Germline CDR1 is SGHDT and CDR2 is YYEEEE. V lost 3 bases and J 5 bases, leaving 14 bases between the germline ends. This CDR3 spans 15 amino acids. The variable domain in full, completed from reference TRBV5-6 and TRBJ1-4, reads DAGVTQSPTHLIKTRGQQVTLRCSPKSGHDTVSWYQQALGQGPQFIFQYYEEEERQRGNFPDRFSGHQFPNYSSELNVNALLLGDSALYLCASSSPGGENEKLFFGSGTQLSVL.

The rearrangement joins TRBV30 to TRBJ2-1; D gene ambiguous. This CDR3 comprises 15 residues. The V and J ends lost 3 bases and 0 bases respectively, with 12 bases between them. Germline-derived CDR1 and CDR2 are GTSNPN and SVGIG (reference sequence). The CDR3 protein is CAWRPGPSSYNEQFF. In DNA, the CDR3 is TGTGCCTGGAGGCCCGGCCCGAGCTCCTACAATGAGCAGTTCTTC. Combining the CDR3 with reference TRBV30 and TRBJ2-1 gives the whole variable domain SQTIHQWPATLVQPVGSPLSLECTVEGTSNPNLYWYRQAAGRGLQLLFYSVGIGQISSEVPQNLSASRPQDRQFILSSKKLLLSDSGFYLCAWRPGPSSYNEQFFGPGTRLTVL.

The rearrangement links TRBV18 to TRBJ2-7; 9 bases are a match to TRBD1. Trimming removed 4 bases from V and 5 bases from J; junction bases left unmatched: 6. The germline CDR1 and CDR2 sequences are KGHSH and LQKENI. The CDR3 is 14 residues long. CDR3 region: CASSRGQGKNEQYF. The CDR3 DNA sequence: TGTGCCAGCTCACGCGGACAGGGGAAGAACGAGCAGTACTTC.

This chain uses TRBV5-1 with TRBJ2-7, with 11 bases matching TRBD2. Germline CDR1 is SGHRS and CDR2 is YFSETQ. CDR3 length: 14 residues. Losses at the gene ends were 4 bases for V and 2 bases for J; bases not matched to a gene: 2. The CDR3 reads CASSLAGGPYEQYF. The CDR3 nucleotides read TGCGCCAGCAGCCTAGCGGGAGGTCCCTACGAGCAGTACTTC.

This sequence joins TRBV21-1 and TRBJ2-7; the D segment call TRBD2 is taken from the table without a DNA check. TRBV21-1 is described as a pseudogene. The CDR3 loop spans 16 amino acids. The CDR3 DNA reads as TGTGCCAGCAGCAAGGATGAGGGAATCCCATCCTACGAGCAGTACTTC. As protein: CASSKDEGIPSYEQYF.

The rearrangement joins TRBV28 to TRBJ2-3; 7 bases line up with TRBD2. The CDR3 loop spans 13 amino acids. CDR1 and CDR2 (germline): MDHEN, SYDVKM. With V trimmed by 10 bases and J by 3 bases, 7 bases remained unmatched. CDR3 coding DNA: TGTGCCATAAGTAGCGGGTCGACAGATACGCAGTATTTT. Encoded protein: CAISSGSTDTQYF.

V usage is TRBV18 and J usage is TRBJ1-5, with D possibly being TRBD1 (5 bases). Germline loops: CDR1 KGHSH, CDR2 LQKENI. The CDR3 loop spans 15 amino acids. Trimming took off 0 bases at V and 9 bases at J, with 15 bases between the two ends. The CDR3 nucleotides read TGTGCCAGCTCACCACCGGACAAGGCCGATCGGCCCCAGCATTTT. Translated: CASSPPDKADRPQHF.

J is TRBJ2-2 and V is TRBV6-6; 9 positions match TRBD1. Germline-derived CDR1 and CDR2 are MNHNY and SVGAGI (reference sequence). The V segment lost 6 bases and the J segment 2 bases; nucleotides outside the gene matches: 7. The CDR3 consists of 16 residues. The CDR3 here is CASRPTGQGNTGELFF. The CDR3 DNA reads TGTGCCAGCAGACCAACGGGACAGGGCAACACCGGGGAGCTGTTTTTT.

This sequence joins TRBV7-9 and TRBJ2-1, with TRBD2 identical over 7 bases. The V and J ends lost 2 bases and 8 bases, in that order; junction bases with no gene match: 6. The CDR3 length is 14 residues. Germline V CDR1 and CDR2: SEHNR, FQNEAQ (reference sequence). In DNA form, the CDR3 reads TGTGCCAGCAGCTTAAGGCGGGAGAGCGATGAGCAGTTCTTC. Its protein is CASSLRRESDEQFF. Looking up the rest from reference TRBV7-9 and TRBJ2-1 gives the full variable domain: DTGVSQNPRHKITKRGQNVTFRCDPISEHNRLYWYRQTLGQGPEFLTYFQNEAQLEKSRLLSDRFSAERPKGSFSTLEIQRTEQGDSAMYLCASSLRRESDEQFFGPGTRLTVL.

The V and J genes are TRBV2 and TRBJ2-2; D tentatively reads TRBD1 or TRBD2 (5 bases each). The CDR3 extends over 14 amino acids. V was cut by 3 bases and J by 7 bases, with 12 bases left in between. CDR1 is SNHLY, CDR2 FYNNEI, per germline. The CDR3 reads CASSESSRVGELFF. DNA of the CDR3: TGTGCCAGCAGTGAGTCTAGCAGGGTCGGGGAGCTGTTTTTT.

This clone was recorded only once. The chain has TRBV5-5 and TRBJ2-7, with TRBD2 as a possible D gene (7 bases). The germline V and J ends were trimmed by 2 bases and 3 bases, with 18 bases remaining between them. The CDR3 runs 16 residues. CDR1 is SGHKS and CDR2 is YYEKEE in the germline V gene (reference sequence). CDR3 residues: CASSLSIQGGGYEQYF. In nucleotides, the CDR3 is TGTGCCAGCAGCTTATCTATCCAGGGAGGGGGCTACGAGCAGTACTTC.

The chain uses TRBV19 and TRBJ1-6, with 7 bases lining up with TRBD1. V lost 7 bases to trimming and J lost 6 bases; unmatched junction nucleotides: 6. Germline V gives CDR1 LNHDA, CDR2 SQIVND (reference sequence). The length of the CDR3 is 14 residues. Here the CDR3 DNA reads TGTGCCAGTAACACCGGGACAGTTAATTCACCCCTCCACTTT. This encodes CASNTGTVNSPLHF.

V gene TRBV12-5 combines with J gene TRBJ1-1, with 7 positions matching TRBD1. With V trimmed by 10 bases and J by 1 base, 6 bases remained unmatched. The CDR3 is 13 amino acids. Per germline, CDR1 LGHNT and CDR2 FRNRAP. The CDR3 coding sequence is TGTGCTACCGCAGGGGGAAGGAACACTGAAGCTTTCTTT. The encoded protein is CATAGGRNTEAFF. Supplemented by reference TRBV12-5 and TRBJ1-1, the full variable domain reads DARVTQTPRHKVTEMGQEVTMRCQPILGHNTVFWYRQTMMQGLELLAYFRNRAPLDDSGMPKDRFSAEMPDATLATLKIQPSEPRDSAVYFCATAGGRNTEAFFGQGTRLTVV.

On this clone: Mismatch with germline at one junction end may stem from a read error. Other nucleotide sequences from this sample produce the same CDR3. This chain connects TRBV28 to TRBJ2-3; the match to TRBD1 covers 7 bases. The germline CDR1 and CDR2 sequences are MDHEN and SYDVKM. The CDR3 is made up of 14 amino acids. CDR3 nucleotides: TGTGCCAGCAGCTACTTATCAGGGACAGATACACAGTATTTT. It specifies CASSYLSGTDTQYF. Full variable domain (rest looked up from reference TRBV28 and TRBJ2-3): DVKVTQSSRYLVKRTGEKVFLECVQDMDHENMFWYRQDPGLGLRLIYFSYDVKMKEKGDIPEGYSVSREKKERFSLILESASTNQTSMYLCASSYLSGTDTQYFGPGTRLTVL.

In DNA, the CDR3 is TGTGCCAGCAGCCACCAACGGCGGACTAGCGGGGTTTCCTACGAGCAGTACTTC. This codes for CASSHQRRTSGVSYEQYF. This chain connects TRBV7-8 to TRBJ2-7, with TRBD2 matching 12 bases. After removal of 5 bases from V and 1 base from J, the junction contained 12 bases not matched to a gene. CDR1 SGHVS and CDR2 FQNEAQ come from the germline V gene. The CDR3 totals 18 residues.